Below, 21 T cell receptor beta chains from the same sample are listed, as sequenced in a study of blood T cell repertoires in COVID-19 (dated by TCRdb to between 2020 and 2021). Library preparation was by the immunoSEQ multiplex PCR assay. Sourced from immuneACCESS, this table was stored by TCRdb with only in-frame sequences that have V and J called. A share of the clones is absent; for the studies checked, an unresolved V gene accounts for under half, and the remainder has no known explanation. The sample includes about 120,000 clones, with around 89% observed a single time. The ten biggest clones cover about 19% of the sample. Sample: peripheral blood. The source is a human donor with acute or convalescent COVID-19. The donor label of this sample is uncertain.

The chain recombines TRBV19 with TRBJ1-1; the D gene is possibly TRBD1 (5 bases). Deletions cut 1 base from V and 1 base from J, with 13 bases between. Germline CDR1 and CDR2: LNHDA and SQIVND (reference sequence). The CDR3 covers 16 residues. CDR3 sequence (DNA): TGTGCCAGTAGTATAGTAGGGGCAGGATGGAACACTGAAGCTTTCTTT. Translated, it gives CASSIVGAGWNTEAFF.

CDR3: CASSLPFTSGRDEQFF. The CDR3 coding sequence is TGTGCCAGCAGCTTACCGTTCACTAGCGGGAGGGATGAGCAGTTCTTC. The rearrangement links TRBV7-9 to TRBJ2-1; 13 positions match TRBD2. Germline V lookup: CDR1 SEHNR, CDR2 FQNEAQ (reference sequence). This CDR3 has 16 residues. V gave up 2 bases and J gave up 8 bases; unmatched junction bases: 6.

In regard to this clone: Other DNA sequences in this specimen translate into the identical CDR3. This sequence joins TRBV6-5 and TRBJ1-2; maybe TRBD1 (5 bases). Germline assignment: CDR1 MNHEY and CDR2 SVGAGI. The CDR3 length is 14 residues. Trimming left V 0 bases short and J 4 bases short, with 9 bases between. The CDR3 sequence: CASSYSRGGYGYTF. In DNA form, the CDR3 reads TGTGCCAGCAGTTACTCTAGGGGCGGCTATGGCTACACCTTC.

CDR3 nucleotide sequence: TGCAGCGTTGAAGATCTCGGGACAGGGAATGAAAAACTGTTTTTT. Protein: CSVEDLGTGNEKLFF. The V call is TRBV29-1, the J call TRBJ1-4; 9 positions match TRBD1. The CDR3 has 15 residues. Trimming took 0 bases from V and 5 from J; bases not matched to a gene: 4. The V gene's germline CDR1 is SQVTM and CDR2 ANQGSEA. Variable domain in full (rest from reference TRBV29-1 and TRBJ1-4): SAVISQKPSRDICQRGTSLTIQCQVDSQVTMMFWYRQQPGQSLTLIATANQGSEATYESGFVIDKFPISRPNLTFSTLTVSNMSPEDSSIYLCSVEDLGTGNEKLFFGSGTQLSVL.

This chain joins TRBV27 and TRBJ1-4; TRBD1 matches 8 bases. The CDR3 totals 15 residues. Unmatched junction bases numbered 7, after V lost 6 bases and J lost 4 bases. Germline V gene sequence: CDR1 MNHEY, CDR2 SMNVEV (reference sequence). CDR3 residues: CASSPDRANNEKLFF. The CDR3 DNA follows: TGTGCCAGCAGCCCGGACAGGGCCAATAATGAAAAACTGTTTTTT.

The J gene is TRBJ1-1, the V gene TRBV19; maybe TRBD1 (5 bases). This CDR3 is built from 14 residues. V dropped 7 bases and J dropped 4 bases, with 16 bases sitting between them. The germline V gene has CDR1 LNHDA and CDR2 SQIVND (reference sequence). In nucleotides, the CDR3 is TGTGCCAGTACCAAACAGGCTCGCTCCACTGAAGCTTTCTTT. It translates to CASTKQARSTEAFF.

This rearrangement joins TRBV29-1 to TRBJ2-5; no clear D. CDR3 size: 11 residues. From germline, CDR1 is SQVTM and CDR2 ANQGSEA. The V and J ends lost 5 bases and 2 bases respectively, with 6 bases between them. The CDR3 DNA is TGCAGCGTTCAACTTCAAGAGACCCAGTACTTC. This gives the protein CSVQLQETQYF.

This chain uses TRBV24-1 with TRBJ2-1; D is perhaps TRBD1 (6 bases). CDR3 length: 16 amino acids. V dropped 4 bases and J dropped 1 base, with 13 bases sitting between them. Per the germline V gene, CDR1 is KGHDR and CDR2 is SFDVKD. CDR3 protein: CATSDQDRESYNEQFF. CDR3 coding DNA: TGTGCCACCAGTGACCAGGACAGAGAGTCCTACAATGAGCAGTTCTTC.

The CDR3 DNA is TGTGCCAGTAGTGTCGCGACAGGGTACCCTTATAGCAATCAGCCCCAGCATTTT. Translation gives CASSVATGYPYSNQPQHF. This chain links TRBV19 with TRBJ1-5; 7 bases align to TRBD1. Germline CDR1 reads LNHDA; CDR2 reads SQIVND (reference sequence). The CDR3 covers 18 residues. V shed 5 bases and J 0 bases; nucleotides not matched to a gene: 13.

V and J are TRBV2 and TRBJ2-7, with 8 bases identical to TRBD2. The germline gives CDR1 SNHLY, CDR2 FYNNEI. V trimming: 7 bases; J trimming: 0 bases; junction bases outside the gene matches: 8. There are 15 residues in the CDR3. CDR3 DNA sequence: TGTGCCAGCAAACAGGGCGGGGGGATCTCCTACGAGCAGTACTTC. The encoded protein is CASKQGGGISYEQYF. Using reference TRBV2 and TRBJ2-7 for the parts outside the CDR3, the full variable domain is EPEVTQTPSHQVTQMGQEVILRCVPISNHLYFYWYRQILGQKVEFLVSFYNNEISEKSEIFDDQFSVERPDGSNFTLKIRSTKLEDSAMYFCASKQGGGISYEQYFGPGTRLTVT.

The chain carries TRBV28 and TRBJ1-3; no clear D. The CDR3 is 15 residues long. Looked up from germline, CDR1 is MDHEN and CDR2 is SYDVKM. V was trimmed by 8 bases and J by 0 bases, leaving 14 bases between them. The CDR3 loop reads CASGEGSGSGNTIYF. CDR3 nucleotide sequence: TGTGCCAGCGGGGAGGGCAGCGGCTCTGGAAACACCATATATTTT.

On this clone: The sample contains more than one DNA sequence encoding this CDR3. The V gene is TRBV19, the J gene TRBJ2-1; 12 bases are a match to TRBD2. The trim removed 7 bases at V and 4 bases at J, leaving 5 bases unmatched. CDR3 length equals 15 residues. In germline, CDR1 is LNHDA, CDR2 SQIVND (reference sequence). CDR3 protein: CASIPTSGGYNEQFF. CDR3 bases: TGTGCCAGTATTCCGACTAGCGGGGGATACAATGAGCAGTTCTTC.

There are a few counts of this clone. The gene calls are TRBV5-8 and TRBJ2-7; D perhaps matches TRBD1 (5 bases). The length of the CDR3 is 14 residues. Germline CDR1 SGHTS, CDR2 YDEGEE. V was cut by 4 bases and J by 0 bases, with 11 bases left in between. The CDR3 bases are TGTGCCAGCAGCAGAACAGGATTCTCCTACGAGCAGTACTTC. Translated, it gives CASSRTGFSYEQYF.

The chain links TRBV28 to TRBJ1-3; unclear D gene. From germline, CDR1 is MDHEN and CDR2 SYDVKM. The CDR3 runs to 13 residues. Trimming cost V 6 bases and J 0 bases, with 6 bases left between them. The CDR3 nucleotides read TGTGCCAGCAGATCCTTCTCTGGAAACACCATATATTTT. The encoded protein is CASRSFSGNTIYF. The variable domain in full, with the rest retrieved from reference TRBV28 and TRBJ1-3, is DVKVTQSSRYLVKRTGEKVFLECVQDMDHENMFWYRQDPGLGLRLIYFSYDVKMKEKGDIPEGYSVSREKKERFSLILESASTNQTSMYLCASRSFSGNTIYFGEGSWLTVV.

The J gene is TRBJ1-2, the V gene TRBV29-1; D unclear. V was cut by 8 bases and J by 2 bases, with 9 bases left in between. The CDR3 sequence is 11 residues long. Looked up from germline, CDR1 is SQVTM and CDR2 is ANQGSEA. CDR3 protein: CSLGQNYGYTF. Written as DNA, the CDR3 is TGCAGCCTTGGCCAGAACTATGGCTACACCTTC.

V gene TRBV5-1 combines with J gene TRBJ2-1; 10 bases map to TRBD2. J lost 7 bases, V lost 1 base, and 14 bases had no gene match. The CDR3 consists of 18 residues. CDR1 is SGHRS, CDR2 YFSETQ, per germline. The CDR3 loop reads CASSLYSWVAGGMNEQFF. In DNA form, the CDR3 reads TGCGCCAGCAGCTTGTATTCGTGGGTAGCGGGGGGCATGAATGAGCAGTTCTTC.

In DNA, the CDR3 is TGTGCCAGCAGTCTTTATCAGGGGGACACTGAAGCTTTCTTT. Protein: CASSLYQGDTEAFF. The chain is built from TRBV28 and TRBJ1-1, with TRBD1 identical over 7 bases. Per the germline V gene, CDR1 is MDHEN and CDR2 is SYDVKM. The CDR3 covers 14 residues. V gave up 5 bases and J gave up 3 bases; unmatched junction bases: 6.

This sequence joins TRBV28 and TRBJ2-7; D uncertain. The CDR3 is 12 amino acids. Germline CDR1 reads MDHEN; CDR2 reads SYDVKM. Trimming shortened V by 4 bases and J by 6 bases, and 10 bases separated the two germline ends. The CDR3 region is CASSSPPGEQYF. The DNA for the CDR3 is TGTGCCAGCAGTTCCCCCCCGGGCGAGCAGTACTTC.

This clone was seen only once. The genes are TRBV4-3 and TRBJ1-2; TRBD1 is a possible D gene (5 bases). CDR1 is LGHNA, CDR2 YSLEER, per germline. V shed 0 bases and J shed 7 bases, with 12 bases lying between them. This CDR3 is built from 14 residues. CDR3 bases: TGCGCCAGCAGCCAAGACGTAAGGGGTGGTGGCTACACCTTC. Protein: CASSQDVRGGGYTF.

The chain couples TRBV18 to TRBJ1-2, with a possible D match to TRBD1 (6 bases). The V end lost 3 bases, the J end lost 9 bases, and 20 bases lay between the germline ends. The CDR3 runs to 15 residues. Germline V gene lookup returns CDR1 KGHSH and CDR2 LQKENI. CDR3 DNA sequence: TGTGCCAGCTCACCTCCTGGGGGGGGCTGGTATAGCTACACCTTC. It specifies CASSPPGGGWYSYTF.

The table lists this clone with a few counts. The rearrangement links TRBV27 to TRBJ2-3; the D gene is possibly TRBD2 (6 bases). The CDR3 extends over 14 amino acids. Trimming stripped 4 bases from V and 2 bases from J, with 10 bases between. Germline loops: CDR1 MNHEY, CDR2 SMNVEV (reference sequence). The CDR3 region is CASSWGVTTDTQYF. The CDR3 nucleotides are TGTGCCAGCAGTTGGGGGGTAACCACAGATACGCAGTATTTT.